Each of the 3 T cell receptor beta chains below was sequenced from the same sample in a study of CD8 T cells in ankylosing spondylitis (dated by TCRdb to the late 2010s). The library was obtained by 5' RACE. Reads for this sample came from an Illumina HiSeq 2500. The public reads were reprocessed in TCRdb via fastp at Q25 and MiXCR, keeping in-frame beta chains. Rows are unified per CDR3 protein, each entry keeping the most common DNA and genes. This sample holds a few hundred thousand distinct CDR3 sequences; under 25% were observed only once. The ten largest clones represent roughly 3.6% of the sample. Sequenced material: blood, either unsorted or a sorted T cell fraction (not recorded which). Every receptor here comes from a female donor with ankylosing spondylitis or in good health (not recorded which).

In this sample, this clonotype turned up many times. This chain uses TRBV5-1 with TRBJ2-4; D may be TRBD2 (7 bases). The CDR3 loop spans 13 amino acids. V lost 4 bases, J lost 6 bases, and 11 bases lay in between. From germline, CDR1 is SGHRS and CDR2 YFSETQ. CDR3 nucleotide sequence: TGCGCCAGCAGCGAGGGAGGGGGAAACATTCAGTACTTC. The encoded protein is CASSEGGGNIQYF.

The V gene is TRBV7-2, the J gene TRBJ2-7; D perhaps matches TRBD2 (6 bases). V lost 3 bases to trimming and J lost 1 base, with 19 bases between them. Germline assignment: CDR1 SGHTA and CDR2 FQGNSA. The CDR3 sequence is 17 residues long. The CDR3 region is CASSFRGPGAGSYEQYF. The CDR3, as DNA: TGTGCCAGCAGCTTCCGAGGCCCAGGTGCGGGGTCCTACGAGCAGTACTTC.

The chain carries TRBV6-1 and TRBJ1-5, with 7 bases fitting TRBD1. The J segment lost 2 bases and the V segment lost 10 bases, leaving 14 bases of the junction unmatched. This CDR3 region has 16 residues. Per the germline V gene, CDR1 is MNHNS and CDR2 is SASEGT. As DNA, the CDR3 is TGTGCCACCACAGGGGCGAACGGAGGTGGCAATCAGCCCCAGCATTTT. It yields the protein CATTGANGGGNQPQHF.